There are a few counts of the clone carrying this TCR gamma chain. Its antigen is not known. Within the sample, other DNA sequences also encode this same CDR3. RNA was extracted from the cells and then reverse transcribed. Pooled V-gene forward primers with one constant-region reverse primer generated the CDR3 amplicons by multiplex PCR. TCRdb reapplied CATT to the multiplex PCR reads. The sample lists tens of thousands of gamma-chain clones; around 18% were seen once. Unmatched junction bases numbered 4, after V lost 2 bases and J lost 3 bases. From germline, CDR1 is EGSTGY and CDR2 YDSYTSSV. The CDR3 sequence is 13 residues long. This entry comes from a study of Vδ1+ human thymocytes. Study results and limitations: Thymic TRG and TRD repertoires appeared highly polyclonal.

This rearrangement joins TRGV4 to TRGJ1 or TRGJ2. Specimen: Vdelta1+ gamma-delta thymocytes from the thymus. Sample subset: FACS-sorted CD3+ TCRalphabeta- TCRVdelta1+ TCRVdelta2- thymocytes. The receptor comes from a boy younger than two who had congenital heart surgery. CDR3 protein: CATWDAGYYKKLF. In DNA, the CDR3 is TGTGCCACCTGGGATGCCGGTTATTATAAGAAACTCTTT.